The 32 T cell receptor beta chains below were found in one sample sequenced in a study of blood T cells in healthy people across ages (dated by TCRdb to between 2015 and 2016). The library came from 5' RACE. A second roughly 6 to 12 cycle PCR used a sample-barcoded 5' primer and a J-beta primer mix. The public sequencing data were trimmed at Q25 with fastp and processed into clonotypes with MiXCR by TCRdb, which kept only in-frame beta chains. Identical CDR3 proteins give one entry, which carries the most common genes and DNA. This sample holds around 2 million distinct CDR3 sequences; approximately 39% were observed only once. Clones ranked in the top ten supply under 25% of the sample. The source material was blood. The source of these receptors is a human donor in good health.

The chain links TRBV4-1 to TRBJ2-1; D is ambiguous. V lost 3 bases and J lost 0, with 15 bases in between. Germline V gene data show CDR1 as MGHRA and CDR2 as YSYEKL. The CDR3 extends over 17 amino acids. The CDR3 bases are TGCGCCAGCAGCCAGGGTCCCAAGCCGAGCTCCTACAATGAGCAGTTCTTC. As protein: CASSQGPKPSSYNEQFF.

Notes on this clonotype: A much larger clone lies one base from this, so it may be a read error. The V and J genes are TRBV20-1 and TRBJ2-7; D may be TRBD1 (5 bases). Germline V CDR1 and CDR2: DFQATT, SNEGSKA (reference sequence). The CDR3 has 11 amino acids. CDR3 sequence: CRVKTVYEQYF. Written as DNA, the CDR3 is TGCAGGGTTAAGACAGTCTACGAGCAGTACTTC.

The gene calls are TRBV6-4 and TRBJ2-1; 9 bases line up with TRBD2. The germline gives CDR1 MRHNA, CDR2 SNTAGT. The CDR3 runs to 16 residues. V lost 6 bases, J lost 2 bases, and 8 bases stayed unmatched. CDR3 residues: CASSDGAGGPYNEQFF. As DNA, the CDR3 is TGTGCCAGCAGCGACGGGGCGGGGGGGCCCTACAATGAGCAGTTCTTC.

This clonotype was recorded many times. This chain joins TRBV6-2 or TRBV6-3 and TRBJ2-7; 10 bases map to TRBD1. V trimming: 0 bases; J trimming: 3 bases; junction bases outside the gene matches: 11. This CDR3 comprises 18 residues. The germline V gene has CDR1 MNHEY and CDR2 SVGEGT. This CDR3 is CASSYSPLAGTGDYEQYF. The CDR3 DNA sequence: TGTGCCAGCAGTTACTCTCCCCTAGCTGGGACAGGGGACTACGAGCAGTACTTC.

The rearrangement joins TRBV12-3 or TRBV12-4 to TRBJ2-3; 7 bases line up with TRBD2. CDR3 length: 13 amino acids. The V segment lost 6 bases and the J segment 5 bases; nucleotides outside the gene matches: 5. The CDR3 DNA reads as TGTGCCAGCAGCGGACTAGGGAGAGATACGCAGTATTTT. This sequence encodes CASSGLGRDTQYF.

This chain links TRBV3-1 with TRBJ2-1; the D gene is possibly TRBD2 (5 bases). This CDR3 spans 16 amino acids. V was trimmed by 0 bases and J by 4 bases, leaving 13 bases between them. Germline assignment: CDR1 LGHDT and CDR2 YNNKEL (reference sequence). CDR3 sequence: CASSQDILASYNEQFF. CDR3 coding DNA: TGTGCCAGCAGCCAAGATATTCTAGCATCATACAATGAGCAGTTCTTC.

This clonotype has a handful of counts. The junction shows a germline mismatch at one end, possibly a read error. The chain links TRBV12-3 or TRBV12-4 to TRBJ1-6; possibly TRBD1 for D (5 bases). This CDR3 comprises 15 residues. CDR3 loop: CAGSLGTGLNSPLHF. The DNA for the CDR3 is TGTGCCGGCAGTTTAGGAACAGGATTGAATTCACCCCTCCACTTT.

This clonotype was observed at least ten times. Compared with germline, one end of the junction differs, possibly owing to a read error. V gene TRBV3-1 combines with J gene TRBJ2-7; tentative D call: TRBD2 (5 bases). Per the germline V gene, CDR1 is LGHDT and CDR2 is YNNKEL (reference sequence). CDR3 length: 14 amino acids. The CDR3 DNA is TGCGCCAGCAGCCAAGGAGGCGGGCCCTACGAGCAGTACTTC. This codes for CASSQGGGPYEQYF.

The rearrangement uses TRBV5-1 and TRBJ2-7, with 7 bases lining up with TRBD1. This CDR3 spans 15 amino acids. V shed 1 base and J 3 bases; nucleotides not matched to a gene: 7. CDR1 is SGHRS, CDR2 YFSETQ, per germline. The DNA of the CDR3 is TGCGCCAGCAGCTTGACAGGGGAGATGATCTACGAGCAGTACTTC. It encodes CASSLTGEMIYEQYF.

The chain has TRBV20-1 and TRBJ2-7; D gene unclear. Looked up from germline, CDR1 is DFQATT and CDR2 is SNEGSKA (reference sequence). The CDR3 is 13 residues long. The V end lost 1 base, the J end lost 0 bases, and 7 bases lay between the germline ends. The CDR3 reads CSARADSSYEQYF. The CDR3 DNA is TGCAGTGCTAGAGCCGATAGCTCCTACGAGCAGTACTTC.

The chain carries TRBV24-1 and TRBJ2-1; D ambiguous. The V gene lost 8 bases and the J gene lost 0 bases, with 7 bases spanning the gap. The CDR3 sequence is 13 residues long. CDR1 and CDR2 (germline): KGHDR, SFDVKD. The chain's CDR3 is CATTSSSYNEQFF. The CDR3 coding sequence is TGTGCCACCACGAGTAGCTCCTACAATGAGCAGTTCTTC.

The chain uses TRBV7-2 and TRBJ1-4; TRBD1 might be the D (5 bases). Trimming took 5 bases from V and 5 from J, leaving 15 bases between them. The germline V gene has CDR1 SGHTA and CDR2 FQGNSA. The CDR3 is 15 residues long. The chain's CDR3 is CASSRRGNPNEKLFF. Written as DNA, the CDR3 is TGTGCCAGCAGCCGAAGGGGAAACCCCAATGAAAAACTGTTTTTT.

This clonotype was recorded a few times. The CDR3 loop reads CSVPAGGYNEQFF. CDR3 DNA: TGCAGCGTACCAGCCGGAGGCTACAATGAGCAGTTCTTC. The chain couples TRBV29-1 to TRBJ2-1; D is perhaps TRBD2 (5 bases). Per germline, CDR1 SQVTM and CDR2 ANQGSEA. The V end lost 6 bases, the J end lost 3 bases, and 12 bases lay between the germline ends. The CDR3 is made up of 13 amino acids.

A remark on this clonotype: The CDR3 does not close with the conserved phenylalanine or tryptophan, likely indicating a read error. The chain uses TRBV4-3 and TRBJ2-3, with D tentatively TRBD1 (5 bases). This CDR3 is 15 amino acids long. The V gene lost 1 base and the J gene lost 4 bases, with 12 bases spanning the gap. In germline, CDR1 is LGHNA, CDR2 YSLEER. This chain's CDR3 is CASSQVQAISDTQYI. CDR3 DNA: TGCGCCAGCAGCCAAGTACAGGCTATATCAGATACGCAGTATATT.

This clonotype was detected many times. The chain has TRBV4-3 and TRBJ2-7; D may be TRBD1 (5 bases). The CDR3 is 16 residues long. V was cut by 2 bases and J by 0 bases, with 14 bases left in between. Germline assignment: CDR1 LGHNA and CDR2 YSLEER. As DNA, the CDR3 is TGCGCCAGCAGCCAAACGAGAAGGACACTCTCCTACGAGCAGTACTTC. It translates to CASSQTRRTLSYEQYF.

This clonotype was picked up one time. V usage is TRBV6-6 and J usage is TRBJ1-1, with no clear D. Germline CDR1 is MNHNY and CDR2 is SVGAGI (reference sequence). V lost 0 bases, J lost 1 base, and 9 bases lay in between. The CDR3 length is 15 residues. Written as DNA, the CDR3 is TGTGCCAGCAGTTACTCGACCGTGGCGAACACTGAAGCTTTCTTT. Amino acids: CASSYSTVANTEAFF.

The chain links TRBV12-3 or TRBV12-4 to TRBJ1-6, with a weak D call TRBD1 (5 bases). The CDR3 spans 12 residues. Trimming took off 3 bases at V and 11 bases at J, with 8 bases between the two ends. The CDR3 bases are TGTGCCAGCAGTTTTACGGGACCACCCCTCCACTTT. Translated: CASSFTGPPLHF.

This clonotype has only a few counts. The CDR3 DNA reads TGTGCCAGCAGTTCCCGGGACAGGGAAGGGGAGACCCAGTACTTC. It yields the protein CASSSRDREGETQYF. The rearrangement uses TRBV6-2 or TRBV6-3 and TRBJ2-5; TRBD1 agrees at 9 bases. The CDR3 has 15 amino acids. J lost 5 bases, V lost 4 bases, and 8 bases had no gene match. From germline, CDR1 is MNHEY and CDR2 SVGEGT.

The CDR3 bases are TGCAGTGCTAGAGGGGCCCAAGGGCAGCCCCAGCATTTT. Translated, it gives CSARGAQGQPQHF. This sequence joins TRBV20-1 and TRBJ1-5; D is undetermined. Per the germline V gene, CDR1 is DFQATT and CDR2 is SNEGSKA (reference sequence). This CDR3 spans 13 amino acids. V was shortened by 1 base and J by 7 bases, with 11 bases between the two germline ends.

The chain combines TRBV29-1 with TRBJ1-2; TRBD1 might be the D (6 bases). CDR1 SQVTM and CDR2 ANQGSEA come from the germline V gene. The CDR3 is 13 residues long. V lost 6 bases to trimming and J lost 3 bases, with 14 bases between them. The CDR3 nucleotides read TGCAGCGTGCTTCTAGGGGGGGACTATGGCTACACCTTC. Translating gives CSVLLGGDYGYTF.

Concerning this clonotype: Being one base from a much bigger clone, this may be a read error. The rearrangement uses TRBV7-2 and TRBJ2-5, with 11 bases lining up with TRBD1. The CDR3 contains 15 residues. The trim removed 7 bases at V and 4 bases at J, leaving 8 bases unmatched. Germline CDR1 SGHTA, CDR2 FQGNSA. CDR3 DNA: TGTGCCAGCACCCGGACAGGGGGCTCCGGAGAGACCCAGTACTTC. It codes for CASTRTGGSGETQYF. The full variable domain, in which reference TRBV7-2 and TRBJ2-5 provide the parts outside the CDR3, is GAGVSQSPSNKVTEKGKDVELRCDPISGHTALYWYRQSLGQGLEFLIYFQGNSAPDKSGLPSDRFSAERTGGSVSTLTIQRTQQEDSAVYLCASTRTGGSGETQYFGPGTRLLVL.

The V gene is TRBV11-1, the J gene TRBJ2-3; D gene ambiguous. Germline V gene sequence: CDR1 SGHAT, CDR2 FQDESV (reference sequence). V lost 4 bases and J lost 6, with 11 bases in between. The CDR3 has 13 residues. CDR3 sequence reads: CASSSSPLDTQYF. The DNA for the CDR3 is TGTGCCAGCAGCTCCTCACCGCTCGATACGCAGTATTTT.

The chain links TRBV12-3 or TRBV12-4 to TRBJ2-1; D remains unclear. This CDR3 is built from 9 residues. Trimming cost V 8 bases and J 15 bases, with 11 bases left between them. The CDR3 region has the DNA TGTGCCAGCCAGCCCCACCGGTTCTTC. Amino acid sequence: CASQPHRFF.

This clonotype occurred a few times. At one end, the junction sequence differs from germline, possibly due to a read error. This rearrangement joins TRBV28 to TRBJ2-7, with no clear D. The germline gives CDR1 MDHEN, CDR2 SYDVKM. This CDR3 contains 13 residues. CDR3 amino acids: CASSSLHTLERYF. For the CDR3, the DNA is TGTGCCAGCAGTTCCCTCCACACCCTCGAGCGGTACTTC. The whole variable domain, remainder taken from reference TRBV28 and TRBJ2-7, is DVKVTQSSRYLVKRTGEKVFLECVQDMDHENMFWYRQDPGLGLRLIYFSYDVKMKEKGDIPEGYSVSREKKERFSLILESASTNQTSMYLCASSSLHTLERYFGPGTRLTVT.

This chain uses TRBV12-3 or TRBV12-4 with TRBJ2-5, with D unclear. There are 13 residues in the CDR3. The V and J ends lost 0 bases and 4 bases respectively, with 6 bases between them. CDR3 nucleotide sequence: TGTGCCAGCAGTTTAGCGTGTGGAGAGACCCAGTACTTC. This translates into CASSLACGETQYF.

This sequence joins TRBV7-3 and TRBJ1-2; TRBD1 aligns across 7 bases. The CDR3 contains 16 residues. Germline CDR1 SGHTA, CDR2 FQGTGA. The V gene end was trimmed by 4 bases and the J gene end by 7 bases; junction bases not matched to a gene: 15. The DNA for the CDR3 is TGTGCCAGCAGCTCGGATCGACAGGGACTGGCGGGTGGCTACACCTTC. This encodes CASSSDRQGLAGGYTF.

The V gene is TRBV11-1, the J gene TRBJ1-4; 7 nucleotides align to TRBD1. The CDR3 has 15 residues. V was pared by 5 bases and J by 10 bases, with 13 bases of the junction left unmatched. Germline CDR1 and CDR2: SGHAT and FQDESV (reference sequence). Here the CDR3 reads CASSPGTDGEGKLFF. CDR3 coding DNA: TGTGCCAGCAGCCCGGGGACAGACGGGGAAGGAAAACTGTTTTTT.

This chain uses TRBV20-1 with TRBJ2-1; perhaps TRBD2 as D (5 bases). Per germline, CDR1 DFQATT and CDR2 SNEGSKA (reference sequence). V gave up 6 bases and J gave up 2 bases, with 11 bases separating them. The CDR3 spans 13 residues. This CDR3 reads CSAPRGTYNEQFF. Written as DNA, the CDR3 is TGCAGTGCCCCGAGAGGGACCTACAATGAGCAGTTCTTC.

This rearrangement joins TRBV6-2 or TRBV6-3 to TRBJ1-2; unclear D gene. CDR1 and CDR2 (germline): MNHEY, SVGEGT. V was pared by 7 bases and J by 5 bases, with 20 bases between. CDR3 length: 15 amino acids. CDR3 sequence (DNA): TGTGCCAGCAACCTACTTCGGACGACATCATATGGCTACACCTTC. Its protein is CASNLLRTTSYGYTF.

For this clonotype: The junction and the germline gene differ at one end; a read error may be behind it. The rearrangement links TRBV4-2 to TRBJ2-7; D is ambiguous. Germline V CDR1 and CDR2: LGHNA, YNFKEQ. This CDR3 comprises 12 residues. The chain's CDR3 is CAGSQARAEQYF. The CDR3 DNA follows: TGTGCCGGCAGCCAGGCAAGGGCCGAGCAGTACTTC.

The genes are TRBV29-1 and TRBJ2-5; 15 bases align to TRBD2. CDR1 is SQVTM, CDR2 ANQGSEA, per germline. The V and J ends lost 6 bases and 4 bases, in that order; junction bases with no gene match: 15. The CDR3 extends over 18 amino acids. CDR3 amino acids: CSVLVAGLAGGSTETQYF. Written as DNA, the CDR3 is TGCAGCGTCCTTGTCGCGGGACTAGCGGGGGGTTCGACAGAGACCCAGTACTTC.

CDR3 sequence: CASSALAGDTGELFF. The DNA for the CDR3 is TGTGCCAGCAGCGCCTTGGCGGGGGACACCGGGGAGCTGTTTTTT. J is TRBJ2-2 and V is TRBV13, with 7 bases identical to TRBD2. The germline CDR1 and CDR2 sequences are PRHDT and FYEKMQ (reference sequence). There are 15 residues in the CDR3. J was trimmed by 3 bases and V by 5 bases; bases with no gene match: 6.